The sequence of this TCR beta chain was determined in a study of sequential checkpoint blockade in melanoma (dated by TCRdb to the late 2010s). Looking at the study overall: Patients were assigned by 1:1 randomization to either first-line nivolumab followed by ipilimumab (arm A) or ipilimumab followed by nivolumab (arm B). Maintenance nivolumab was given following each of the two trial sequences. DNA from about 97 melanoma tumor samples collected before treatment underwent TCRbeta immunosequencing. For about two dozen patients, matched tumor biopsies were obtained before treatment and at week 13, following single-agent nivolumab (arm A) or ipilimumab (arm B). Roughly 85% of the matched pre- and post-treatment tumor biopsy pairs came from the same lesion. Study-wide findings and limitations: Small sample sizes and reduced statistical power limited the within-arm analyses of tumor T-cell fraction. Among patients in arm A, the nivolumab-first arm, pretreatment tumor TIL clonality was associated with response (P = .04). Achieving clinical benefit was about 30 times more likely for patients whose tumor T-cell fraction and clonality increased by week 13. The model for predicting response that combines TCR metrics with mutation burden needs to be validated in larger, independent patient cohorts. PD-L1 staining and CD8+ T-cell counts correlated with tumor T-cell fraction and clonality, whereas mutational load did not.

The immunoSEQ Assay was used to immunosequence TCRbeta CDR3 regions from genomic DNA. Genomic DNA was amplified by bias-controlled multiplex PCR before high-throughput sequencing. Per the original workflow: To quantify the absolute abundance of each unique TCRbeta CDR3 region, the sequences were collapsed and filtered. Clonality was defined as 1 minus Pielou's evenness and was calculated using productive rearrangements only. Tumor T-cell fraction was computed by normalizing TCRbeta template counts to usable DNA, estimated from several housekeeping genes. A previously published method was used to identify clones with significantly greater frequencies in on-treatment samples than in baseline samples. TCRdb obtained this table from immuneACCESS and retained in-frame rearrangements with V and J assigned. These tables miss some clones; where compared with another copy, unresolved V genes account for less than half of the shortfall, and the remainder is unexplained. That table is the source of V, J and clone size, and D and trimming were worked out from the DNA. Counted in this sample were about 3,700 clones; roughly 19% of them appeared once. The ten top clones hold around 26% of the sample.

Read against the paper, the sample's treatment or condition label means: randomized to nivolumab then ipilimumab (arm A) or the reverse (arm B). None of the trial patients had been given prior DNA-damaging chemotherapy. Samples were obtained from patients with melanoma enrolled in CheckMate 064, a randomized, open-label phase II trial of sequential checkpoint blockade. Genomic DNA from formalin-fixed paraffin-embedded (FFPE) tissue samples served as the input for tumor TCR sequencing. Of note for this clone: Its antigen target is currently unknown. Base qualities are not recorded, but no much larger clone differs from it by a single base.

There are 15 amino acids in the CDR3, from cysteine to phenylalanine inclusive. Just CDR3 DNA is preserved here, 45 bases in frame from base 1. Trimming leaves V shorter by 0 bases and J shorter by 4 bases, with the junction holding 2 bases beyond the gene matches. Via the germline V gene, CDR1 is KGHSH and CDR2 LQKENI. The chain couples TRBV18 to TRBJ1-1, with 10 bases aligning to TRBD1. The sample consisted of tumor tissue (inferred from file names), taken from a patient given nivolumab and ipilimumab in sequence. The receptor's source is a human donor with melanoma. The CDR3 protein is CASSPPGQGSTEAFF. The DNA reads as follows: TGTGCCAGCTCACCACCGGGACAGGGGTCCACTGAAGCTTTCTTT.